The next 18 T cell receptor beta chains were all read from a single sample in a study of T cells after yellow fever vaccination. Each CDR3 protein gets one entry after TCRdb re-called the 5' RACE reads with MiXCR. This sample has some 260,000 distinct CDR3 sequences, with around 5.2% found just once. Sequencing used CD4+ T cells sorted from PBMCs, obtained on the day of the yellow fever booster vaccination. Every receptor here comes from a man in his late teens or twenties who received the YFV17D yellow fever vaccine.

CDR3 loop: CAWSPGQGNNYGYTF. For the CDR3, the DNA is TGTGCCTGGAGTCCGGGACAGGGGAACAACTATGGCTACACCTTC. The J gene is TRBJ1-2, the V gene TRBV30, with 10 nucleotides matching TRBD1. J was trimmed by 2 bases and V by 2 bases; bases with no gene match: 5. In germline, CDR1 is GTSNPN, CDR2 SVGIG (reference sequence). The CDR3 sequence is 15 residues long.

This clonotype was counted ten times or more. The gene calls are TRBV5-1 and TRBJ2-3; D not certain. The CDR3 is made up of 13 amino acids. Trimming took 4 bases from V and 3 from J, leaving 9 bases between them. In germline, CDR1 is SGHRS, CDR2 YFSETQ. In DNA, the CDR3 is TGCGCCAGCAGCCCCAAATTAACAGATACGCAGTATTTT. It specifies CASSPKLTDTQYF.

The CDR3 DNA sequence: TGTGCCAGCAGTTTATCGTTGGACCCCCTTGAATTTGGCCGATACGAGCAGTACGTC. Translation: CASSLSLDPLEFGRYEQYV. The V call is TRBV28, the J call TRBJ2-7; D is ambiguous. Deletions cut 1 base from V and 4 bases from J, with 26 bases between. The V gene's germline CDR1 is MDHEN and CDR2 SYDVKM. This CDR3 is built from 19 residues.

This clonotype has just a few counts. V and J are TRBV7-9 and TRBJ2-3, with D perhaps TRBD2 (6 bases). The CDR3 covers 15 residues. Between the trimmed V and J ends, which lost 6 bases and 6 bases, there was a span of 19 bases. The V gene's germline CDR1 is SEHNR and CDR2 FQNEAQ (reference sequence). For the CDR3, the DNA is TGTGCCAGCAGTCACTACGGGACTCCCGAGGATACGCAGTATTTT. Its translation is CASSHYGTPEDTQYF.

This clonotype has a handful of counts. This chain connects TRBV29-1 to TRBJ1-2; maybe TRBD1 (6 bases). V dropped 6 bases and J dropped 7 bases, with 27 bases sitting between them. The CDR3 runs to 16 residues. Germline values: CDR1 SQVTM, CDR2 ANQGSEA. The CDR3 sequence is CSVTSGANRISFGYTF. The CDR3 coding sequence is TGCAGCGTGACCTCGGGGGCTAACCGTATTTCTTTTGGCTACACCTTC.

The chain uses TRBV24-1 and TRBJ2-5; TRBD1 might be the D (6 bases). The CDR3 spans 15 residues. V was cut by 3 bases and J by 5 bases, with 15 bases left in between. Germline V gene data show CDR1 as KGHDR and CDR2 as SFDVKD. For the CDR3, the DNA is TGTGCCACCAGTGATATCGACAGGTTTGATGAGACCCAGTACTTC. Its translation: CATSDIDRFDETQYF.

This clonotype was counted only a few times. The chain combines TRBV10-3 with TRBJ2-3, with TRBD2 matching 14 bases. This CDR3 is 16 amino acids long. J lost 4 bases, V lost 4 bases, and 4 bases had no gene match. The germline CDR1 and CDR2 sequences are ENHRY and SYGVKD. For the CDR3, the DNA is TGTGCCATCAGTGGTCCGACTAGCGGGGGGGCAGATACGCAGTATTTT. Translated: CAISGPTSGGADTQYF.

In this sample, this clonotype turned up many times. The chain links TRBV5-5 to TRBJ2-6, with D tentatively TRBD1 or TRBD2 (5 bases each). Trimming removed 5 bases at V and 2 bases at J, with 11 bases between. Germline V CDR1 and CDR2: SGHKS, YYEKEE (reference sequence). This CDR3 is 15 amino acids long. The CDR3 region is CASSEGPAGANVLTF. The CDR3 DNA follows: TGTGCCAGCAGTGAGGGACCGGCTGGGGCCAACGTCCTGACTTTC.

This clonotype was detected ten times or more. The V and J genes are TRBV5-1 and TRBJ2-1, with 7 bases lining up with TRBD1. CDR3 length: 16 residues. CDR1 is SGHRS and CDR2 is YFSETQ in the germline V gene. V dropped 0 bases and J dropped 6; count of bases not matched to a gene: 9. CDR3 in amino acids: CASSLAPGTAFNEQFF. CDR3 bases: TGCGCCAGCAGCTTGGCCCCCGGGACAGCCTTCAATGAGCAGTTCTTC.

The chain is built from TRBV5-4 and TRBJ2-1; D perhaps matches TRBD1 (5 bases). V was shortened by 4 bases and J by 5 bases, with 13 bases between the two germline ends. The CDR3 has 14 amino acids. In germline, CDR1 is SGHNT, CDR2 YYREEE (reference sequence). The CDR3 nucleotides read TGTGCCAGCAGCGGAACAGGTGCCCACAATGAGCAGTTCTTC. Translation: CASSGTGAHNEQFF.

V and J are TRBV6-1 and TRBJ1-5, with D unresolved. The CDR3 loop spans 15 amino acids. Trimming cost V 2 bases and J 0 bases, with 8 bases left between them. CDR1 is MNHNS and CDR2 is SASEGT in the germline V gene. Here the CDR3 reads CASSERFYSNQPQHF. The CDR3 coding sequence is TGTGCCAGCAGTGAAAGGTTTTATAGCAATCAGCCCCAGCATTTT.

The table lists this clonotype with a few counts. This sequence joins TRBV5-6 and TRBJ1-5; 7 bases agree with TRBD1. J lost 9 bases, V lost 4 bases, and 10 bases had no gene match. The germline CDR1 and CDR2 sequences are SGHDT and YYEEEE. The CDR3 has 14 amino acids. The CDR3 DNA follows: TGTGCCAGCAGCATAGGACAGGCTTTTGCGCCCCAGCATTTT. It codes for CASSIGQAFAPQHF.

This clonotype turned up a few times. This chain connects TRBV28 to TRBJ2-7, with 9 bases lining up with TRBD1. Germline V gives CDR1 MDHEN, CDR2 SYDVKM. Trimming took 2 bases from V and 3 from J; bases not matched to a gene: 8. The length of the CDR3 is 16 residues. CDR3 nucleotide sequence: TGTGCCAGCAGTTTAGCGCCGGGACAGGGAAGCTACGAGCAGTACTTC. Protein product: CASSLAPGQGSYEQYF.

This clonotype was observed many times. This rearrangement joins TRBV28 to TRBJ2-3; tentatively, D is TRBD2 (5 bases). Deletions cut 7 bases from V and 4 bases from J, with 15 bases between. The CDR3 is 14 amino acids. Germline V gives CDR1 MDHEN, CDR2 SYDVKM. The CDR3 DNA follows: TGTGCCAGCACCATAAGAGGGTGGTCAGATACGCAGTATTTT. Residues: CASTIRGWSDTQYF.

The rearrangement uses TRBV19 and TRBJ1-5; D remains unclear. The V end was cut by 6 bases, the J end by 6 bases, with 18 bases between. The CDR3 has 15 residues. CDR1 is LNHDA, CDR2 SQIVND, per germline (reference sequence). The DNA of the CDR3 is TGTGCCAGTAGATTGTATCCCCGGAGTGGTCAGCCCCAGCATTTT. This sequence encodes CASRLYPRSGQPQHF.

The table lists this clonotype with many counts. The chain recombines TRBV20-1 with TRBJ2-2; 8 positions match TRBD2. CDR1 is DFQATT and CDR2 is SNEGSKA in the germline V gene (reference sequence). V shed 0 bases and J 7 bases; nucleotides not matched to a gene: 10. This CDR3 contains 16 residues. DNA of the CDR3: TGCAGTGCTAGAGATACCCGTCGGGGGGGCAGCGGGGAGCTGTTTTTT. It is translated as CSARDTRRGGSGELFF.

This clonotype was seen ten or more times. This chain joins TRBV9 and TRBJ1-2, with 10 bases fitting TRBD1. Germline trimming cut 2 bases from V and 3 bases from J; bases unmatched to any gene: 16. This CDR3 region has 19 residues. Germline lookup yields CDR1 SGDLS and CDR2 YYNGEE. The CDR3 is CASSVSPLVGTGDHYGYTF. CDR3 nucleotides: TGTGCCAGCAGCGTCAGTCCTTTGGTCGGGACAGGGGACCACTATGGCTACACCTTC.

This clonotype was seen more than once but under ten times. The chain joins TRBV20-1 to TRBJ1-1; D gene unclear. The V and J ends lost 6 bases and 0 bases respectively, with 14 bases between them. Germline V lookup: CDR1 DFQATT, CDR2 SNEGSKA (reference sequence). The CDR3 is 14 amino acids. The CDR3 nucleotides are TGCAGTGCCCTACAGTCGACGGTGAACACTGAAGCTTTCTTT. It encodes CSALQSTVNTEAFF.